This T cell receptor (beta chain) was obtained from a study of T cell responses to AZD1222 COVID-19 vaccine. Study-wide results and caveats: Mostly white British, mostly female donors; authors suggested clonal diversity may be underestimated. Vaccination with two AZD1222 doses was followed by a rise in Spike-specific TCR breadth and depth. Mapped onto spike, vaccine-associated CD4 TCRs spanned it and were dominant at 160-218 and 743-854. Repertoires were collected only later (after the peak T cell response had occurred).

Sequencing was performed with immunoSEQ multiplex PCR; in TCRdb, only in-frame clones are kept and a portion is missing. In the table there are roughly 150,000 clones, less than 90% of which are singletons. Only one count was recorded for this clone. Its antigen is currently unknown. Germline CDR1 reads MDHEN; CDR2 reads SYDVKM. There are 13 residues in the CDR3. V lost 3 bases and J 5 bases, leaving 10 bases between the germline ends. V usage is TRBV28 and J usage is TRBJ1-2; D is uncertain. The sample in question was peripheral blood, obtained after recovery from COVID-19. The receptor was isolated from an adult who had recovered from COVID-19. CDR3 sequence reads: CASSLLVRYGYTF. Written as DNA, the CDR3 is TGTGCCAGCAGTTTGTTGGTGAGATATGGCTACACCTTC.